This entry is about one T cell receptor (beta chain). The V gene's germline CDR1 is SGHRS and CDR2 YFSETQ. The CDR3 is 16 residues long. Trimming left V 3 bases short and J 7 bases short, with 19 bases between. This entry is derived from a study of blood T cell repertoires in COVID-19. For the study at large: Samples taken during acute and convalescent COVID-19 were collected in the United States, Italy and Spain. T cells, B-cell-depleted T cells, or PBMCs supplied cDNA or gDNA.

Per the authors' pipeline: Reference gene primers were amplified, and this amplification served to estimate nucleated cell counts. The assay was immunoSEQ multiplex PCR, and TCRdb's table has in-frame clones only and misses some. That table is the source of V, J and clone size, and D and trimming were worked out from the DNA. Altogether 260,000 or so clones are present, over 75% being singletons, with the ten largest covering about 8.6%. The clonotype originates from a man between 18 and 35 years old with active or convalescent COVID-19. The source material was peripheral blood. The chain has TRBV5-1 and TRBJ2-2; tentatively, D is TRBD1 (6 bases). The chain's CDR3 is CASSSLGSQGIGELFF. Written as DNA, the CDR3 is TGCGCCAGCAGCTCATTAGGAAGTCAGGGGATCGGGGAGCTGTTTTTT.